This T cell receptor beta chain is from a study of cytomegalovirus exposure and HLA in healthy donors. Trimming pared 0 bases from V and 0 bases from J, leaving 5 bases between. CDR3 length: 14 amino acids. CDR1 is SGDLS and CDR2 is YYNGEE in the germline V gene. Both 60 Vbeta primers and 13 Jbeta primers went into the PCR. Repertoires were generated with immunoSEQ multiplex PCR, while TCRdb's copy carries only in-frame clones and drops some. The sample yields about 100,000 clones, around 79% seen once. The J gene is TRBJ2-3, the V gene TRBV9; TRBD2 is a possible D gene (5 bases). This TCR came from a woman aged 40 to 49 in good health and CMV-seronegative. Material: PBMCs. This CDR3 reads CASSVGGSTDTQYF. CDR3 coding DNA: TGTGCCAGCAGCGTAGGAGGGAGCACAGATACGCAGTATTTT.